The rows below give T cell receptor beta chains drawn from one sample of a study of CD8 T cells in ankylosing spondylitis. TCRdb re-analysed the 5' RACE reads in MiXCR, keeping a single row per CDR3 protein. The sample has about 220,000 distinct CDR3 sequences, more than 9% seen once. The sequencing input was blood, either unsorted or a sorted T cell fraction (not recorded which). The receptors derive from a male donor with ankylosing spondylitis or in good health (not recorded which). The CDR3 runs from the conserved cysteine through the conserved F or W. Fields, in order: J gene, V gene, CDR3 protein.

>TRBJ2-7|TRBV30
CAWTEGYEQYF
>TRBJ2-2|TRBV7-3
CASSRGLNTGEPFF
>TRBJ1-6|TRBV12-3/TRBV12-4
CASIAGEASSPLHF
>TRBJ2-1|TRBV5-1
CASSPGSSGGYNEQFF
>TRBJ2-7|TRBV6-2/TRBV6-3
CASAGTEYEQYF
>TRBJ2-2|TRBV29-1
CSVEWPQNTGELFF
>TRBJ1-1|TRBV12-3/TRBV12-4
CASSLGAGGETEAFF
>TRBJ2-1|TRBV5-1
CASSFRTSGDYNEQFF
>TRBJ1-5|TRBV11-3
CASSLDFRTRSNQPQHF
>TRBJ1-6|TRBV6-5
CASSYSVNSPLHF
>TRBJ1-6|TRBV6-5
CASSYRGGTVSPLHF
>TRBJ1-6|TRBV6-2/TRBV6-3
CASRLTGGASPLHF
>TRBJ1-6|TRBV12-3/TRBV12-4
CASSFSAPLHF
>TRBJ2-3|TRBV7-6
CASSLVSSRMSTDTQYF
>TRBJ2-6|TRBV5-1
CASSLSLTGTGTSGANVLTF
>TRBJ2-5|TRBV23-1
CASSQASRDREETQYF
>TRBJ2-2|TRBV7-2
CASSSTGGTGELFF